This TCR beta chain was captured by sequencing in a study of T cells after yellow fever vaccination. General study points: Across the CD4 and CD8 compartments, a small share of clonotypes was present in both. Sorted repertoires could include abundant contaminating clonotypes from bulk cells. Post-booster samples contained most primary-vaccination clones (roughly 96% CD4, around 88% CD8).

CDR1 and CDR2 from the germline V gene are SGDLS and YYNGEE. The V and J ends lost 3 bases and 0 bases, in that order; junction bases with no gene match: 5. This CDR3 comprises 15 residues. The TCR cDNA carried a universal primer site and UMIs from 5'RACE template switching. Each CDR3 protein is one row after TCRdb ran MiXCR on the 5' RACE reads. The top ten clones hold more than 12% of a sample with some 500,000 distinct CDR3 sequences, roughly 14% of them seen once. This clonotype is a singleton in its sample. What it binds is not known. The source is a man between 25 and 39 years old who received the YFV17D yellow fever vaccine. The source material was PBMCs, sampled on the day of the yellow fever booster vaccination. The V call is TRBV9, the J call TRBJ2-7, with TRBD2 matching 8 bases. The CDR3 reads CASSGSGGFSYEQYF. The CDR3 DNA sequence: TGTGCCAGCAGCGGGTCGGGAGGGTTCTCCTACGAGCAGTACTTC.